The 17 T cell receptor beta chains below were found in one sample sequenced in a study of tumor-infiltrating lymphocytes in oesophageal squamous cell carcinoma. Using its own MiXCR run on the PCR reads, TCRdb lists one record per CDR3 protein. This repertoire shows fewer than 20,000 distinct CDR3 sequences, roughly 47% found once; its top ten account for under 30%. Sequencing input: esophageal tumor tissue. The source of these receptors is a male donor with esophageal squamous cell carcinoma.

This clonotype is judged medium-sized. The chain uses TRBV6-6 and TRBJ2-5, with 9 nucleotides matching TRBD1. The CDR3 extends over 15 amino acids. Germline V gene data show CDR1 as MNHNY and CDR2 as SVGAGI (reference sequence). Trimming cost V 2 bases and J 5 bases; bases outside gene matches: 6. The DNA of the CDR3 is TGTGCCAGCAGTTACCACACAGGGGGCGGTGAGACCCAGTACTTC. Its protein product is CASSYHTGGGETQYF.

This chain connects TRBV7-6 to TRBJ1-6; 7 positions match TRBD2. Gene TRBJ2-1 matches the end of the DNA better, so the J call may be wrong. The CDR3 sequence is 13 residues long. Germline CDR1 and CDR2: SGHVS and FNYEAQ. The CDR3 sequence: CASSPGLVIGQFF. In nucleotides, the CDR3 is TGTGCCAGCAGCCCCGGACTAGTAATTGGTCAGTTCTTC.

By sample fraction, this clonotype is medium-sized. The chain employs TRBV6-1 and TRBJ2-7, with TRBD1 identical over 12 bases. Trimming took 5 bases from V and 6 from J; bases not matched to a gene: 8. Germline V lookup: CDR1 MNHNS, CDR2 SASEGT. The CDR3 consists of 15 residues. CDR3 loop: CASSPPGQGAFEQYF. CDR3 bases: TGTGCCAGCAGTCCCCCGGGACAGGGGGCTTTCGAGCAGTACTTC.

This clonotype was seen once. The DNA of the CDR3 is TGTGCCAGCAGGGTGGGGCAGGGGGCATGGAATGAGCAGTACTTC. Translated, it gives CASRVGQGAWNEQYF. The chain uses TRBV7-8 and TRBJ2-3; 8 nucleotides line up with TRBD1. The tail of the sequence fits TRBJ2-7 better, so the J call may be wrong. The CDR3 is 15 amino acids. Germline V lookup: CDR1 SGHVS, CDR2 FQNEAQ.

The gene calls are TRBV6-1 and TRBJ1-5; TRBD1 matches at 7 bases. V dropped 10 bases and J dropped 3; count of bases not matched to a gene: 6. CDR1 and CDR2 (germline): MNHNS, SASEGT. The CDR3 spans 13 residues. The CDR3 loop reads CATVTGVNQPQHF. Written as DNA, the CDR3 is TGTGCCACCGTTACAGGGGTCAATCAGCCCCAGCATTTT.

The rearrangement uses TRBV4-2 and TRBJ2-1, with 8 bases lining up with TRBD2. The assigned J gene may be wrong: the sequence end matches TRBJ2-7 better. The CDR3 totals 17 residues. Germline V gene sequence: CDR1 LGHNA, CDR2 YNFKEQ. The CDR3 reads CASSQEPSGSTSYEQYF. Written as DNA, the CDR3 is TGTGCCAGCAGCCAAGAACCCAGCGGGAGTACCTCCTACGAGCAGTACTTC.

The V call is TRBV7-2, the J call TRBJ2-7, with D possibly called TRBD1 or TRBD2 (5 bases each). The V gene lost 5 bases and the J gene lost 3 bases, with 8 bases spanning the gap. CDR1 SGHTA and CDR2 FQGNSA come from the germline V gene. The length of the CDR3 is 12 residues. CDR3 region: CASSRDHYEQYF. CDR3 sequence (DNA): TGTGCCAGCAGCCGGGACCACTACGAGCAGTACTTC.

This clonotype was observed many times. V gene TRBV6-1 combines with J gene TRBJ1-4, with D perhaps TRBD1 (5 bases). The CDR3 covers 13 residues. Germline V gene data show CDR1 as MNHNS and CDR2 as SASEGT. Trimming cost V 10 bases and J 0 bases, with 9 bases left between them. Here the CDR3 DNA reads TGTGCCACCCAGGGAGCAACTAATGAAAAACTGTTTTTT. It translates to CATQGATNEKLFF.

The table lists this clonotype with a few counts. The chain joins TRBV29-1 to TRBJ2-3; D is undetermined. Germline CDR1 and CDR2: SQVTM and ANQGSEA. V dropped 0 bases and J dropped 6 bases, with 7 bases sitting between them. This CDR3 is 12 amino acids long. The CDR3 bases are TGCAGCGTTGAAGAGGGTGGGGATACGCAGTATTTT. Residues: CSVEEGGDTQYF.

The chain uses TRBV11-2 and TRBJ2-1; TRBD1 agrees at 8 bases. This CDR3 contains 12 residues. V gave up 6 bases and J gave up 8 bases; unmatched junction bases: 3. CDR1 SGHAT and CDR2 FQNNGV come from the germline V gene. The CDR3 nucleotides read TGTGCCAGCAGACAGACAGGGGATGAGCAGTTCTTC. Its translation is CASRQTGDEQFF.

This clonotype came up many times. The chain links TRBV6-1 to TRBJ2-1, with 13 nucleotides matching TRBD2. V gave up 6 bases and J gave up 10 bases; unmatched junction bases: 6. This CDR3 has 14 residues. CDR1 and CDR2 from the germline V gene are MNHNS and SASEGT. Here the CDR3 reads CASSGLAGAFEQFF. CDR3 in DNA: TGTGCCAGCAGCGGACTAGCGGGAGCATTCGAGCAGTTCTTC.

This clonotype was seen many times. The chain uses TRBV18 and TRBJ2-5; D is undetermined. With the DNA end fitting TRBJ2-7 better, the J assignment may be wrong. This CDR3 region has 13 residues. Germline loops: CDR1 KGHSH, CDR2 LQKENI. The CDR3: CASSPASGYEQYF. The CDR3 DNA sequence: TGTGCCAGCTCACCAGCGTCAGGCTACGAGCAGTACTTC.

This chain joins TRBV28 and TRBJ2-5, with D uncertain. The DNA matches TRBJ2-1 better at its end, which makes the J call doubtful. Germline V gene data show CDR1 as MDHEN and CDR2 as SYDVKM. This CDR3 region has 14 residues. CDR3 coding DNA: TGTGCCAGCAGTTTTAACAGCTTAACCTACGAGCAGTTCTTC. Amino acids: CASSFNSLTYEQFF.

In this sample, this clonotype is medium-sized (0.01 to 0.1%). V gene TRBV7-2 combines with J gene TRBJ2-2, with TRBD1 as a possible D gene (6 bases). V dropped 3 bases and J dropped 3 bases, with 8 bases sitting between them. This CDR3 comprises 14 residues. Germline lookup yields CDR1 SGHTA and CDR2 FQGNSA. The CDR3 DNA is TGTGCCAGCAGCTTCGGACAGCACACCGGGGAGCTGTTTTTT. This sequence encodes CASSFGQHTGELFF.

This clonotype has a handful of counts. The V and J genes are TRBV7-2 and TRBJ2-5; 7 nucleotides align to TRBD1. The J call may not be correct, given that the DNA end is closer to TRBJ2-7. The CDR3 is 15 residues long. Germline CDR1 and CDR2: SGHTA and FQGNSA. CDR3 loop: CASSSTGQITYEQYF. The CDR3 nucleotides are TGTGCCAGCAGCTCCACGGGACAGATAACCTACGAGCAGTACTTC.

This clonotype was detected only a few times. The chain is built from TRBV5-1 and TRBJ2-2, with TRBD2 matching over 7 bases. V was clipped by 0 bases and J by 3 bases; unmatched bases: 2. The CDR3 has 15 residues. The germline V gene has CDR1 SGHRS and CDR2 YFSETQ. CDR3 sequence (DNA): TGCGCCAGCAGCTTGGATGGGGGGGACACCGGGGAGCTGTTTTTT. Translated: CASSLDGGDTGELFF.

The J gene is TRBJ1-4, the V gene TRBV7-8; possibly TRBD1 for D (5 bases). The CDR3 spans 14 residues. Trimming left V 6 bases short and J 0 bases short, with 8 bases between. The germline gives CDR1 SGHVS, CDR2 FQNEAQ. CDR3 DNA sequence: TGTGCCAGCAGGCAGGGAGCAACTAATGAAAAACTGTTTTTT. Translated, it gives CASRQGATNEKLFF.